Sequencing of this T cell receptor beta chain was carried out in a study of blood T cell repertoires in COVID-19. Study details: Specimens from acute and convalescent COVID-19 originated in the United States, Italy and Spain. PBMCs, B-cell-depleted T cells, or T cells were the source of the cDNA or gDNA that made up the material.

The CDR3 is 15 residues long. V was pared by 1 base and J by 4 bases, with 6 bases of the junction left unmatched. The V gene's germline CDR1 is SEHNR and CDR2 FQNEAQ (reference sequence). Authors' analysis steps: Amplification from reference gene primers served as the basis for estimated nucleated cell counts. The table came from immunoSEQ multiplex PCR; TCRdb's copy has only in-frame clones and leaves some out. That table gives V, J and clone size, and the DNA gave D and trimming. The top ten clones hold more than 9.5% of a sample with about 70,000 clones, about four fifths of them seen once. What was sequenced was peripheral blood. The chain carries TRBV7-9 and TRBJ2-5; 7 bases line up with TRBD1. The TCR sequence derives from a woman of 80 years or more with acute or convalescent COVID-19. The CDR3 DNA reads TGTGCCAGCAGCTTAGGACAGGGTATCGGAGAGACCCAGTACTTC. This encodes CASSLGQGIGETQYF.